This T cell receptor (beta chain) was obtained from a study of shared clonotypes between healthy human individuals. This clone was found once. Produced via immunoSEQ multiplex PCR; TCRdb's table is partial and in-frame only. The sample includes 550,000 to 850,000 clones, around 72% of them seen just once. Germline-derived CDR1 and CDR2 are MDHEN and SYDVKM. Losses at the gene ends were 4 bases for V and 8 bases for J; bases not matched to a gene: 11. The CDR3 length is 15 residues. The chain joins TRBV28 to TRBJ2-1; 7 bases align to TRBD2. Input material: memory CD4+ T cells sorted from blood. Subset specified: CD45RA-negative fraction. The TCR comes from a woman in her thirties in good health. The CDR3 DNA sequence: TGTGCCAGCAGTTCTCAGGGCGGGGGTAGCGATGAGCAGTTCTTC. Amino acid sequence: CASSSQGGGSDEQFF.